A single sample gave rise to the 23 T cell receptor beta chains below, sequenced in a study of Tregs in tolerant kidney transplant recipients. Sequencing was performed with immunoSEQ multiplex PCR; in TCRdb, only in-frame clones are kept and a portion is missing. The table lists under 50,000 clones, about 90% of them singletons, with 0.7% in the top ten. The sample taken for sequencing was Tregs from blood. The receptors were gathered from a human donor in good health.

The V call is TRBV14, the J call TRBJ2-1; 10 bases agree with TRBD2. The germline V gene has CDR1 SGHDN and CDR2 FVKESK. The CDR3 covers 17 residues. V dropped 1 base and J dropped 7; count of bases not matched to a gene: 10. The CDR3 coding sequence is TGTGCCAGCAGCCAAGGGAATCTAGCGGGAGTGGATAATGAGCAGTTCTTC. It translates to CASSQGNLAGVDNEQFF.

J is TRBJ2-5 and V is TRBV11-2; TRBD2 might be the D (5 bases). The CDR3 totals 16 residues. Trimming stripped 2 bases from V and 5 bases from J, with 18 bases between. The germline gives CDR1 SGHAT, CDR2 FQNNGV. The CDR3 protein is CASSLSSSGPWETQYF. The CDR3 DNA is TGTGCCAGCAGCTTATCTTCAAGCGGCCCTTGGGAGACCCAGTACTTC.

This sequence joins TRBV20-1 and TRBJ2-7; D is unresolved. The CDR3 sequence is 11 residues long. Germline loops: CDR1 DFQATT, CDR2 SNEGSKA (reference sequence). V lost 6 bases to trimming and J lost 3 bases, with 9 bases between them. In DNA form, the CDR3 reads TGCAGTGCGTTGCGCAACTACGAGCAGTACTTC. This translates into CSALRNYEQYF.

This sequence joins TRBV7-9 and TRBJ2-5; tentative D call: TRBD2 (5 bases). V dropped 1 base and J dropped 5 bases, with 17 bases sitting between them. The CDR3 runs to 16 residues. The germline gives CDR1 SEHNR, CDR2 FQNEAQ (reference sequence). CDR3 in amino acids: CASSLEIPEGPETQYF. DNA of the CDR3: TGTGCCAGCAGCTTAGAAATCCCAGAGGGTCCGGAGACCCAGTACTTC.

This chain joins TRBV20-1 and TRBJ2-3, with D hard to call. This CDR3 region has 11 residues. Trimming took off 3 bases at V and 4 bases at J, with 5 bases between the two ends. Germline V gene lookup returns CDR1 DFQATT and CDR2 SNEGSKA (reference sequence). DNA for the CDR3: TGCAGTGCTAGCCGCCCAGATACGCAGTATTTT. Translation gives CSASRPDTQYF.

The V gene is TRBV6-1, the J gene TRBJ1-5; the D is unclear. The V gene's germline CDR1 is MNHNS and CDR2 SASEGT. Trimming took 2 bases from V and 0 from J, leaving 5 bases between them. This CDR3 contains 14 residues. The CDR3 DNA sequence: TGTGCCAGCAGTGAACAGCATAGCAATCAGCCCCAGCATTTT. Protein sequence: CASSEQHSNQPQHF.

This rearrangement joins TRBV4-1 to TRBJ2-2; TRBD2 aligns across 11 bases. The CDR3 spans 18 residues. Per the germline V gene, CDR1 is MGHRA and CDR2 is YSYEKL. After removal of 3 bases from V and 1 base from J, the junction contained 7 bases not matched to a gene. The CDR3 bases are TGCGCCAGCAGCCACCACCTAGCGGGAGGTTTGAACACCGGGGAGCTGTTTTTT. Its protein product is CASSHHLAGGLNTGELFF.

The chain employs TRBV15 and TRBJ1-2; TRBD1 agrees at 7 bases. Germline V lookup: CDR1 LNHNV, CDR2 YYDKDF (reference sequence). The V segment lost 1 base and the J segment 4 bases; nucleotides outside the gene matches: 6. The CDR3 has 15 amino acids. CDR3 in amino acids: CATSRGGAGGYGYTF. CDR3 DNA: TGTGCCACCAGCAGAGGAGGGGCAGGGGGCTATGGCTACACCTTC.

The chain carries TRBV7-8 and TRBJ1-5, with D possibly being TRBD1 (5 bases). Trimming pared 1 base from V and 2 bases from J, leaving 15 bases between. Germline V gene sequence: CDR1 SGHVS, CDR2 FQNEAQ. This CDR3 spans 17 amino acids. CDR3 region: CASSLGAIGVRNQPQHF. In DNA, the CDR3 is TGTGCCAGCAGCTTAGGGGCCATAGGGGTCCGCAATCAGCCCCAGCATTTT.

The rearrangement joins TRBV5-6 to TRBJ2-7; D is undetermined. Trimming pared 2 bases from V and 7 bases from J, leaving 16 bases between. Germline V lookup: CDR1 SGHDT, CDR2 YYEEEE. The CDR3 runs 14 residues. The CDR3 nucleotides are TGTGCCAGCAGCTTCTACGGCCGCTCCTGGGAGCAGTACTTC. It is translated as CASSFYGRSWEQYF. The full variable domain, in which reference TRBV5-6 and TRBJ2-7 provide the parts outside the CDR3, is DAGVTQSPTHLIKTRGQQVTLRCSPKSGHDTVSWYQQALGQGPQFIFQYYEEEERQRGNFPDRFSGHQFPNYSSELNVNALLLGDSALYLCASSFYGRSWEQYFGPGTRLTVT.

V is TRBV27 and J is TRBJ2-7, with D hard to call. Looked up from germline, CDR1 is MNHEY and CDR2 is SMNVEV (reference sequence). The CDR3 spans 14 residues. The ends were cut back, 6 bases at V and 3 bases at J, with 15 bases in the middle. In nucleotides, the CDR3 is TGTGCCAGCAGGGGATTGGGATGGAGCTACGAGCAGTACTTC. Translation gives CASRGLGWSYEQYF.

This sequence joins TRBV18 and TRBJ1-5; no definite D call. Looked up from germline, CDR1 is KGHSH and CDR2 is LQKENI. Trimming cost V 3 bases and J 5 bases, with 8 bases left between them. This CDR3 has 13 amino acids. The chain's CDR3 is CASSPTSDQPQHF. The CDR3 DNA sequence: TGTGCCAGCTCACCTACTTCGGATCAGCCCCAGCATTTT.

This chain links TRBV11-1 with TRBJ2-2; TRBD2 is a possible D gene (6 bases). The CDR3 is 18 amino acids. Germline V lookup: CDR1 SGHAT, CDR2 FQDESV (reference sequence). V was trimmed by 5 bases and J by 1 base, leaving 20 bases between them. The CDR3 spells CASSHPLGAGGNTGELFF. CDR3 DNA sequence: TGTGCCAGCAGCCACCCACTAGGGGCCGGGGGGAACACCGGGGAGCTGTTTTTT. Supplemented by reference TRBV11-1 and TRBJ2-2, the full variable domain reads EAEVAQSPRYKITEKSQAVAFWCDPISGHATLYWYRQILGQGPELLVQFQDESVVDDSQLPKDRFSAERLKGVDSTLKIQPAELGDSAMYLCASSHPLGAGGNTGELFFGEGSRLTVL.

CDR3 sequence: CASSMDRVGGYTF. CDR3 coding DNA: TGTGCCAGCAGTATGGACAGGGTCGGTGGCTACACCTTC. The rearrangement links TRBV2 to TRBJ1-2, with 8 bases identical to TRBD1. V was pared by 5 bases and J by 7 bases, with 6 bases of the junction left unmatched. This CDR3 contains 13 residues. Germline values: CDR1 SNHLY, CDR2 FYNNEI.

V usage is TRBV6-5 and J usage is TRBJ1-5; D unresolved. From germline, CDR1 is MNHEY and CDR2 SVGAGI. V was trimmed by 6 bases and J by 1 base, leaving 7 bases between them. The CDR3 is 13 amino acids. DNA for the CDR3: TGTGCCAGCAGGATGGCGAGCAATCAGCCCCAGCATTTT. As protein: CASRMASNQPQHF.

The chain carries TRBV27 and TRBJ1-2; 8 positions match TRBD1. This CDR3 is built from 15 residues. V lost 6 bases and J lost 0; bases outside the gene matches: 6. Germline CDR1 reads MNHEY; CDR2 reads SMNVEV (reference sequence). The CDR3 loop is CASRLDRGTNYGYTF. For the CDR3, the DNA is TGTGCCAGCAGACTCGACAGGGGTACTAACTATGGCTACACCTTC.

The V gene is TRBV4-2, the J gene TRBJ2-1; no reliable D call. The CDR3 is made up of 14 amino acids. V was clipped by 1 base and J by 8 bases, with 12 bases between them. CDR1 is LGHNA, CDR2 YNFKEQ, per germline. The CDR3 nucleotides are TGTGCCAGCAGCCAAGGCGTCCCGGTGGATGAGCAGTTCTTC. It yields the protein CASSQGVPVDEQFF.

The chain is built from TRBV10-3 and TRBJ1-2, with D tentatively TRBD1 (6 bases). Germline V gene lookup returns CDR1 ENHRY and CDR2 SYGVKD. The CDR3 runs to 14 residues. V shed 4 bases and J shed 4 bases, with 13 bases lying between them. This CDR3 reads CAISGGGGVYGYTF. The CDR3 DNA reads TGTGCCATCAGTGGGGGCGGGGGCGTCTATGGCTACACCTTC.

The chain links TRBV6-5 to TRBJ2-2, with 9 bases fitting TRBD1. This CDR3 region has 16 residues. Germline V gene lookup returns CDR1 MNHEY and CDR2 SVGAGI. V shed 4 bases, J shed 2 bases, and the junction held 5 bases outside the gene matches. This chain's CDR3 is CASSSPGQGNTGELFF. CDR3 nucleotide sequence: TGTGCCAGCAGTTCCCCGGGACAGGGAAACACCGGGGAGCTGTTTTTT.

The V gene is TRBV19, the J gene TRBJ2-1; 8 bases are a match to TRBD2. This CDR3 is built from 16 residues. The V segment lost 5 bases and the J segment 8 bases; nucleotides outside the gene matches: 14. The germline V gene has CDR1 LNHDA and CDR2 SQIVND (reference sequence). The CDR3 reads CASSEMVPGLGYEQFF. DNA of the CDR3: TGTGCCAGTAGTGAAATGGTTCCGGGACTAGGGTATGAGCAGTTCTTC.

CDR3 sequence reads: CASGVGFDNEQFF. The CDR3 DNA reads TGTGCTAGTGGGGTAGGGTTTGACAATGAGCAGTTCTTC. The chain uses TRBV12-5 and TRBJ2-1; D gene ambiguous. The CDR3 extends over 13 amino acids. Trimming stripped 6 bases from V and 5 bases from J, with 11 bases between. Looked up from germline, CDR1 is LGHNT and CDR2 is FRNRAP.

CDR3: CARSLQPQAGGPTDTQYF. CDR3 coding DNA: TGTGCCAGAAGCCTCCAACCTCAAGCGGGGGGGCCGACAGATACGCAGTATTTT. The rearrangement joins TRBV7-5 to TRBJ2-3; the table's D call, TRBD2, was not checked against the DNA. TRBV7-5 is annotated as a pseudogene. This CDR3 has 18 amino acids.

J is TRBJ1-5 and V is TRBV5-6; D remains ambiguous. Germline-derived CDR1 and CDR2 are SGHDT and YYEEEE. V lost 4 bases and J lost 6, with 11 bases in between. The CDR3 is 13 residues long. CDR3 sequence (DNA): TGTGCCAGCAGCCCCCATCGGGGTCAGCCCCAGCATTTT. It is translated as CASSPHRGQPQHF.